The text below deals with one T cell receptor (beta chain). The antigen is unknown. V lost 0 bases and J lost 5; bases outside the gene matches: 5. CDR3 length: 16 residues. CDR1 SGHNT and CDR2 YYREEE come from the germline V gene (reference sequence). The table came from immunoSEQ multiplex PCR; TCRdb's copy has only in-frame clones and leaves some out. The sample gives about 110,000 clones, nearly 90% of which show up once; just under 20% is in the top ten. Following autologous stem cell transplantation, relapse occurred in every patient, and exposure to brentuximab vedotin varied. These data belong to a study of PD-1 blockade in classical Hodgkin lymphoma. Looking at the study overall: Patients were given intravenous nivolumab, 3 mg/kg, every 2 weeks.

Study-level points and caveats: TCR diversity in CD4+, not CD8+, cells rose significantly by C4D1. Differences between repertoires have undefined causes, possibly disease activity or prior therapy. As was reported, newly diagnosed patients showed lower baseline TCR diversity than healthy donors did.

The clonotype comes from a human donor with classical Hodgkin lymphoma. Sequenced material: peripheral blood mononuclear cells (PBMCs), taken before the second cycle of nivolumab. V gene TRBV5-4 combines with J gene TRBJ1-1, with 12 bases fitting TRBD1. CDR3 residues: CASSLEGQGAGTEAFF. CDR3 sequence (DNA): TGTGCCAGCAGCTTGGAGGGACAGGGGGCGGGGACTGAAGCTTTCTTT. The full variable domain, in which reference TRBV5-4 and TRBJ1-1 provide the parts outside the CDR3, is ETGVTQSPTHLIKTRGQQVTLRCSSQSGHNTVSWYQQALGQGPQFIFQYYREEENGRGNFPPRFSGLQFPNYSSELNVNALELDDSALYLCASSLEGQGAGTEAFFGQGTRLTVV.